This paragraph covers one T cell receptor (beta chain) sequence. Authors' analysis steps: How many nucleated cells were present was estimated from reference gene primer amplification. Only in-frame clones appear in the TCRdb table, and some are missing; sequencing was by immunoSEQ multiplex PCR. The DNA gave D and trimming, while V, J and clone size come from that table. The profile shows under 85,000 clones, approximately 83% of them singletons. This sample is part of a study of blood T cell repertoires in COVID-19. As for the study in general: The United States, Italy and Spain provided the acute and convalescent COVID-19 samples. T cells, B-cell-depleted T cells, or PBMCs supplied cDNA or gDNA.

CDR3 length equals 13 residues. Germline loops: CDR1 SGHVS, CDR2 FQNEAQ. The V end lost 6 bases, the J end lost 4 bases, and 10 bases lay between the germline ends. The specimen was peripheral blood. The chain uses TRBV7-8 and TRBJ1-5; the D is unclear. This clonotype was obtained from a man at least 80 years old with acute or convalescent COVID-19. The CDR3 sequence is CASSISLNQPQHF. The CDR3 DNA sequence: TGTGCCAGCAGTATATCACTGAATCAGCCCCAGCATTTT.